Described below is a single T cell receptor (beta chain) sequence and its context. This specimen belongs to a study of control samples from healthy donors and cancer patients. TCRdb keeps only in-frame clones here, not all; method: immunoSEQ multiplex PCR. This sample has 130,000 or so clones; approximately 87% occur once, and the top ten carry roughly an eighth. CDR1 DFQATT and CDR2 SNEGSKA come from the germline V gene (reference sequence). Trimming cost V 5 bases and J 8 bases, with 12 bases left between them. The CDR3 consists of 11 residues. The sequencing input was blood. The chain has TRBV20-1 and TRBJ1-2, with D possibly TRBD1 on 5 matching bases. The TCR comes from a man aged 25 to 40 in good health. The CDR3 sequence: CSAGGGGGYTF. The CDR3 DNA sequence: TGCAGTGCTGGGGGGGGAGGAGGCTACACCTTC.